These T cell receptor beta chains were read from a single sample in a study of T cell responses to AZD1222 COVID-19 vaccine. Using immunoSEQ multiplex PCR, the repertoire was profiled, and TCRdb retains in-frame clones only, with some absent. The profile covers approximately 140,000 clones, with 90% appearing a single time and 3% to 3.5% taken by the ten largest. Sample: peripheral blood, taken 28 days after the second AZD1222 dose. Receptors originate from an adult who received the AZD1222 COVID-19 vaccine. CDR3s include the opening cysteine and the closing phenylalanine or tryptophan. D genes are given only for firm matches. The listing skips clone size in some rows; elsewhere it reads once, few, many or a size class.

-	-	TRBV5-4	TRBJ1-4	TGTGCCAGCAGCTTGGTGGAAGGGGGAAAACTGTTTTTT	CASSLVEGGKLFF
-	TRBD1	TRBV4-1	TRBJ1-4	TGCGCCAGCAGCCAGTTGGACAGGGGTATTACTAATGAAAAACTGTTTTTT	CASSQLDRGITNEKLFF
-	TRBD1	TRBV27	TRBJ2-1	TGTGCCAGCAGTTCCTCCGGGACAGGGGGCGTCATTTACAATGAGCAGTTCTTC	CASSSSGTGGVIYNEQFF
-	TRBD2	TRBV4-1	TRBJ2-1	TGCGCCAGCAGCCAACCCGGACTAGCGGGAGGTCGCTCCTACAATGAGCAGTTCTTC	CASSQPGLAGGRSYNEQFF
-	-	TRBV19	TRBJ2-7	TGTGCCAGTAGTATTTCGGTTGGTTACGAGCAGTACTTC	CASSISVGYEQYF
-	-	TRBV6-1	TRBJ2-1	TGTGCCAGCAGTGAAGAGGCGCAGTTCTTC	CASSEEAQFF
few	-	TRBV2	TRBJ1-2	TGTGCCGGGAGGTTATTCGGGGAGGGATACACCTTC	CAGRLFGEGYTF
once	TRBD1	TRBV7-2	TRBJ2-2	TGTGCCAGCAGAGGCAGGGGGTACACCGGGGAGCTGTTTTTT	CASRGRGYTGELFF
-	-	TRBV12-3/TRBV12-4	TRBJ2-1	TGTGCCAGCAGAACCCTGGTGAATGAGCAGTTCTTC	CASRTLVNEQFF
-	-	TRBV7-9	TRBJ1-4	TGTGCCAGCAGCCCCTCGGGGGGGCAGAATGAAAAACTGTTTTTT	CASSPSGGQNEKLFF
-	-	TRBV19	TRBJ1-1	TGTGCCAGTAGGTGGGGGAGCACTGAAGCTTTCTTT	CASRWGSTEAFF
once	-	TRBV12-5	TRBJ1-1	TGTGCTAGTGGTTTGGTAGGAAGGGGTTCATTGAACACTGAAGCTTTCTTT	CASGLVGRGSLNTEAFF
once	-	TRBV7-9	TRBJ1-3	TGTGCCAGCAGCCACGTGGGGTCTGGAAACACCATATATTTT	CASSHVGSGNTIYF
-	-	TRBV20-1	TRBJ1-2	TGCAGTGCTAGTGGTTCAGGGTCCCCGGGAGGCTACACCTTC	CSASGSGSPGGYTF
few	TRBD1	TRBV5-6	TRBJ1-2	TGTGCCAGCAGCTCGGCGGGACAGCACTATGGCTACACCTTC	CASSSAGQHYGYTF
-	TRBD1	TRBV24-1	TRBJ1-2	TGTGCCACCAGTGACGAAGGGGGCGGACAAGGCTACACCTTC	CATSDEGGGQGYTF
-	TRBD1	TRBV19	TRBJ1-1	TGTGCCAGTAGTAGATTCCGGGGACAGGATGAAGCTTTCTTT	CASSRFRGQDEAFF
-	-	TRBV5-1	TRBJ1-1	TGCGCCAGCAGCTTGGGTCGGGGGCGCGAGGAAGCTTTCTTT	CASSLGRGREEAFF
-	-	TRBV5-8	TRBJ2-2	TGTGCCAGCAGCTCCGGGACACGAAACACCGGGGAGCTGTTTTTT	CASSSGTRNTGELFF
-	-	TRBV7-9	TRBJ1-3	TGTGCCAGCCGAAAGAGCTCTGGAAACACCATATATTTT	CASRKSSGNTIYF
-	-	TRBV27	TRBJ1-1	TGTGCCAGCAGTCCTTCGTTTGGACAGCTGACTCCTGAAGCTTTCTTT	CASSPSFGQLTPEAFF
-	-	TRBV18	TRBJ1-5	TGTGCCAGCTCCCAGCGGGGCAATCAGCCCCAGCATTTT	CASSQRGNQPQHF
-	-	TRBV12-3/TRBV12-4	TRBJ1-1	TGTGCCAGCAGTAATAAGAGGAACACTGAAGCTTTCTTT	CASSNKRNTEAFF
-	-	TRBV10-3	TRBJ2-7	TGTGCCATCAGTGGAGAAATCTGGACGGGGATGGAGCAGTACTTC	CAISGEIWTGMEQYF
-	TRBD1	TRBV18	TRBJ2-1	TGTGCCAGCTCAGGACAGGGAAAAGAGCAGTTCTTC	CASSGQGKEQFF
-	-	TRBV6-5	TRBJ1-2	TGTGCCAGCAGTCTCCAGGGCCGAAACAACTATGGCTACACCTTC	CASSLQGRNNYGYTF
-	TRBD1	TRBV7-9	TRBJ2-1	TGTGCCAGCAGCTCGACTACGGGACAGGGGAACAATGAGCAGTTCTTC	CASSSTTGQGNNEQFF
-	-	TRBV6-5	TRBJ1-4	TGTGCCAGCCACTTGGGGGGGGTTAATGAAAAACTGTTTTTT	CASHLGGVNEKLFF
-	-	TRBV28	TRBJ2-3	TGTGCCAGCAGCCTACAGGGAACTAGCACAGATACGCAGTATTTT	CASSLQGTSTDTQYF
-	TRBD1	TRBV27	TRBJ1-5	TGTGCCAGCAGTTTCTCCGGGACAGGGGGCAATCAGCCCCAGCATTTT	CASSFSGTGGNQPQHF
-	-	TRBV18	TRBJ1-1	TGTGCCAGCTCACCAGCGGTTCGCACTGAAGCTTTCTTT	CASSPAVRTEAFF
-	-	TRBV19	TRBJ2-6	TGTGCCAGTAGTAATCTATCACCGGGGGGGGCCAACGTCCTGACTTTC	CASSNLSPGGANVLTF
-	-	TRBV20-1	TRBJ1-1	TGCAGTGCTAGCTACTACACTGAAGCTTTCTTT	CSASYYTEAFF
-	TRBD2	TRBV7-9	TRBJ2-1	TGTGCCAGCAGCTTCTCACTAGCGGCCAACAATGAGCAGTTCTTC	CASSFSLAANNEQFF
-	TRBD1	TRBV30	TRBJ1-4	TGTGCCTCCCAGGAGACAGGGGATAATGAAAAACTGTTTTTT	CASQETGDNEKLFF
-	TRBD1	TRBV2	TRBJ1-1	TGTGCCAGAGGGGTGGCGGGACAGGCTGAAGCTTTCTTT	CARGVAGQAEAFF
-	-	TRBV29-1	TRBJ1-2	TGCAGCGGCATCCCCCTGGGGGGGGATGACTATGGCTACACCTTC	CSGIPLGGDDYGYTF
-	-	TRBV6-5	TRBJ2-5	TGTGCCAGCAGTTACTCGGGAGAGACCCAGTACTTC	CASSYSGETQYF
-	TRBD2	TRBV4-1	TRBJ2-3	TGCGCCAGCAGCCAAGATCGGGGGGCAGATACGCAGTATTTT	CASSQDRGADTQYF
-	-	TRBV28	TRBJ2-1	TGTGCCAGCAGTTTGCCCTACAATGAGCAGTTCTTC	CASSLPYNEQFF
-	-	TRBV11-2	TRBJ1-4	TGTGCCAGCAGCTTAACCCCGGGGGCGGAAAAACTGTTTTTT	CASSLTPGAEKLFF
-	-	TRBV19	TRBJ2-7	TGTGCCAGTAGTGGGGCCCTAGCGTCCTACGAGCAGTACTTC	CASSGALASYEQYF
-	-	TRBV7-2	TRBJ1-1	TGTGCCAGCAGCTTCTCGGTAACTGAAGCTTTCTTT	CASSFSVTEAFF
-	-	TRBV24-1	TRBJ1-1	TGTGCCACCTTCGGGAACACTGAAGCTTTCTTT	CATFGNTEAFF
-	-	TRBV18	TRBJ2-2	TGTGCCAGCTCACCATTGTCCGGGACACCCAACACCGGGGAGCTGTTTTTT	CASSPLSGTPNTGELFF
-	-	TRBV18	TRBJ1-3	TGTGCCAGCTCACCACCCAGTACCTCTGGAAACACCATATATTTT	CASSPPSTSGNTIYF
few	-	TRBV6-5	TRBJ2-7	TGTGCCAGCAGTTCCCTATACGAGCAGTACTTC	CASSSLYEQYF
-	-	TRBV5-4	TRBJ2-3	TGTGCCAGCAGCTTGTCTGGCGGGGCCCCAGATACGCAGTATTTT	CASSLSGGAPDTQYF
-	-	TRBV7-9	TRBJ2-3	TGTGCCAGCAGTCGGGACATGGCTACGCAGTATTTT	CASSRDMATQYF